This T cell receptor beta chain appears in the sequencing data of a study of T cell responses to AZD1222 COVID-19 vaccine. Background on the study: The analysis combined second doses at about 4 or about 12 weeks. Study-level results: Nearly half of unique spike-specific TCRs reportedly avoided B.1.351 and B.1.1.7 mutated regions. Donors were largely white British and mainly female; clonal diversity was possibly underestimated. Repertoires were sampled only after the peak T cell response.

The protocol was immunoSEQ multiplex PCR, while the TCRdb copy is restricted to in-frame clones and leaves out a portion. Altogether 100,000 to 150,000 clones are present, 85% to 95% being singletons, with the ten largest covering 5.4%. The sample holds one count of this clone. Its antigen is not known. V lost 7 bases, J lost 2 bases, and 17 bases lay in between. Germline values: CDR1 LNHDA, CDR2 SQIVND (reference sequence). CDR3 length equals 15 residues. The specimen was peripheral blood, collected on day 0 of AZD1222 vaccination. The clonotype originates from an adult in good health. The rearrangement links TRBV19 to TRBJ2-5; TRBD2 is a possible D gene (7 bases). The CDR3 DNA reads TGTGCCAGTACCTTTGGAGGGGGGGTTCAAGAGACCCAGTACTTC. Amino acids: CASTFGGGVQETQYF.